Following are 15 T cell receptor beta chains from one sample sequenced in a study of blood T cell repertoires in COVID-19. Some clones are missing from TCRdb's copy, which holds only in-frame ones; the method was immunoSEQ multiplex PCR. The data show roughly 110,000 clones, about four fifths seen once. The material sequenced was peripheral blood. Every receptor here comes from a woman between 35 and 50 years old with acute or convalescent COVID-19.

V is TRBV18 and J is TRBJ2-1; the match to TRBD1 covers 12 bases. The length of the CDR3 is 16 residues. Germline CDR1 is KGHSH and CDR2 is LQKENI. V trimming: 3 bases; J trimming: 7 bases; junction bases outside the gene matches: 7. The CDR3 reads CASSPLGTGGMNEQFF. For the CDR3, the DNA is TGTGCCAGCTCACCGTTGGGGACAGGGGGCATGAATGAGCAGTTCTTC.

This chain uses TRBV6-1 with TRBJ1-5, with D uncertain. The V and J ends lost 0 bases and 5 bases respectively, with 8 bases between them. The germline V gene has CDR1 MNHNS and CDR2 SASEGT. This CDR3 has 14 residues. The CDR3 is CASSEAETYQPQHF. The DNA for the CDR3 is TGTGCCAGCAGTGAAGCCGAGACATATCAGCCCCAGCATTTT.

The rearrangement uses TRBV7-9 and TRBJ1-3; D possibly corresponds to TRBD1 (5 bases). Germline V gene lookup returns CDR1 SEHNR and CDR2 FQNEAQ (reference sequence). The CDR3 runs to 15 residues. Trimming stripped 5 bases from V and 2 bases from J, with 13 bases between. The CDR3 DNA reads as TGTGCCAGCAGCCTTACCGGGACTCCTGGAAACACCATATATTTT. Protein sequence: CASSLTGTPGNTIYF.

The V and J genes are TRBV2 and TRBJ1-4; no clear D gene. V dropped 6 bases and J dropped 6 bases, with 14 bases sitting between them. Looked up from germline, CDR1 is SNHLY and CDR2 is FYNNEI. The CDR3 consists of 14 residues. Here the CDR3 reads CASSREGLDEKLFF. The DNA for the CDR3 is TGTGCCAGCAGCCGTGAGGGCCTTGATGAAAAACTGTTTTTT.

CDR3 nucleotide sequence: TGCGCCAGCAGTCGCAGCGGGGGGGTAACAGATACGCAGTATTTT. Its translation: CASSRSGGVTDTQYF. The rearrangement links TRBV4-3 to TRBJ2-3; 10 nucleotides align to TRBD2. This CDR3 comprises 15 residues. Germline values: CDR1 LGHNA, CDR2 YSLEER. J was trimmed by 3 bases and V by 6 bases; bases with no gene match: 6.

The rearrangement links TRBV7-2 to TRBJ2-3; no clear D. Per the germline V gene, CDR1 is SGHTA and CDR2 is FQGNSA. This CDR3 spans 15 amino acids. V was pared by 0 bases and J by 1 base, with 8 bases between. This CDR3 is CASSLARTGTDTQYF. The CDR3 nucleotides are TGTGCCAGCAGCTTAGCCCGCACAGGCACAGATACGCAGTATTTT.

The rearrangement links TRBV30 to TRBJ2-7, with a possible D match to TRBD1 (6 bases). The CDR3 length is 12 residues. Germline V gives CDR1 GTSNPN, CDR2 SVGIG (reference sequence). Deletions cut 2 bases from V and 6 bases from J, with 11 bases between. The CDR3 here is CAWSTGFTEQYF. DNA for the CDR3: TGTGCCTGGAGTACAGGGTTCACCGAGCAGTACTTC.

The genes are TRBV28 and TRBJ2-7; 9 bases align to TRBD1. Trimming removed 4 bases from V and 3 bases from J; junction bases left unmatched: 10. Germline loops: CDR1 MDHEN, CDR2 SYDVKM. CDR3 length: 16 residues. This CDR3 is CASSSPRDRVFYEQYF. CDR3 coding DNA: TGTGCCAGCAGTTCCCCCCGGGACAGGGTGTTCTACGAGCAGTACTTC.

The chain joins TRBV10-3 to TRBJ1-1; TRBD1 agrees at 7 bases. This CDR3 is built from 14 residues. Trimming cost V 10 bases and J 0 bases; bases outside gene matches: 8. Germline CDR1 is ENHRY and CDR2 is SYGVKD. Written as DNA, the CDR3 is TGTGCCACCCAGACAGGGAACATGAACACTGAAGCTTTCTTT. Translation: CATQTGNMNTEAFF.

The chain carries TRBV19 and TRBJ2-3; maybe TRBD1 (6 bases). This CDR3 comprises 15 residues. The ends were cut back, 6 bases at V and 10 bases at J, with 23 bases in the middle. CDR1 is LNHDA, CDR2 SQIVND, per germline (reference sequence). For the CDR3, the DNA is TGTGCCAGTAGGGACAGCCTGATTTCGCCTAGGGCGCAGTATTTT. Protein product: CASRDSLISPRAQYF.

The chain employs TRBV3-1 (or the pseudogene TRBV3-2) and TRBJ1-1; D ambiguous. V lost 5 bases and J 8 bases, leaving 15 bases between the germline ends. Germline V CDR1 and CDR2: LGHDT, YNNKEL (reference sequence). CDR3 length: 13 amino acids. CDR3 loop: CASSSQTTEEAFF. The DNA of the CDR3 is TGTGCCAGCAGCTCCCAGACCACAGAAGAAGCTTTCTTT.

The chain joins TRBV18 to TRBJ1-6, with 7 positions matching TRBD1. J lost 5 bases, V lost 6 bases, and 4 bases had no gene match. The CDR3 has 14 amino acids. Per germline, CDR1 KGHSH and CDR2 LQKENI. Here the CDR3 reads CASSWDSDNSPLHF. DNA for the CDR3: TGTGCCAGCTCGTGGGACAGCGATAATTCACCCCTCCACTTT.

This chain connects TRBV3-1 (or the pseudogene TRBV3-2) to TRBJ2-7; 9 bases are a match to TRBD2. Trimming at V came to 4 bases and at J to 6 bases, leaving 7 bases not matched to a gene. The germline V gene encodes CDR1 LGHDT and CDR2 YNNKEL (reference sequence). CDR3 size: 14 residues. The CDR3 sequence is CASSPASGASEQYF. In nucleotides, the CDR3 is TGTGCCAGCAGCCCGGCTAGCGGGGCTAGCGAGCAGTACTTC.

The V call is TRBV5-1, the J call TRBJ2-2; 7 positions match TRBD1. CDR3 length: 15 residues. The germline CDR1 and CDR2 sequences are SGHRS and YFSETQ. The ends lost 6 bases at V and 1 base at J; junction bases unmatched: 6. The CDR3 sequence: CASKTDRVNTGELFF. In nucleotides, the CDR3 is TGCGCCAGCAAAACAGACAGGGTGAACACCGGGGAGCTGTTTTTT.

The chain combines TRBV18 with TRBJ2-3; TRBD2 might be the D (5 bases). V lost 2 bases to trimming and J lost 6 bases, with 12 bases between them. Germline V gives CDR1 KGHSH, CDR2 LQKENI. CDR3 length: 14 residues. CDR3 protein: CASSPGLDQDTQYF. The CDR3 nucleotides are TGTGCCAGCTCACCAGGACTGGACCAGGATACGCAGTATTTT. Looking up the rest from reference TRBV18 and TRBJ2-3 gives the full variable domain: NAGVMQNPRHLVRRRGQEARLRCSPMKGHSHVYWYRQLPEEGLKFMVYLQKENIIDESGMPKERFSAEFPKEGPSILRIQQVVRGDSAAYFCASSPGLDQDTQYFGPGTRLTVL.